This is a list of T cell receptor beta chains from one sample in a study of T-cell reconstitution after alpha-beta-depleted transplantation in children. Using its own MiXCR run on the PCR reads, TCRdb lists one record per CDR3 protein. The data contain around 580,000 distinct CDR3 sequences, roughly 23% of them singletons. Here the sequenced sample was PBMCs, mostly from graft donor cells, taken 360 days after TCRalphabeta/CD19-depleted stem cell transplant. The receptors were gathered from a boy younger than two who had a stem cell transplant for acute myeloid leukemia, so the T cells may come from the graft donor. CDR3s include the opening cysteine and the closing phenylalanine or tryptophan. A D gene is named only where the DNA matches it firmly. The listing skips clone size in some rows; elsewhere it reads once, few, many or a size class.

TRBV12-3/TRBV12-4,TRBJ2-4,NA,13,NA,CASSLGGGNIQYF,TGTGCCAGCAGTCTTGGAGGGGGAAACATTCAGTACTTC
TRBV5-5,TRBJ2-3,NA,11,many,CASHYTDTQYF,TGTGCCAGCCATTACACAGATACGCAGTATTTT
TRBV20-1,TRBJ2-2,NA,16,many,CSARTSRRANTGELFF,TGCAGTGCTCGAACCTCCCGACGAGCGAACACCGGGGAGCTGTTTTTT
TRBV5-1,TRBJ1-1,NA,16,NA,CASSLETAPEITEAFF,TGCGCCAGCAGCTTGGAGACCGCCCCTGAAATCACTGAAGCTTTCTTT
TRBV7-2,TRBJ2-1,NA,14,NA,CASSLANAYNEQFF,TGTGCCAGCAGCTTAGCGAATGCCTACAATGAGCAGTTCTTC
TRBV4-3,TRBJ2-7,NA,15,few,CASSPTVRSSYEQYF,TGCGCCAGCAGCCCAACAGTCAGGAGCTCCTACGAGCAGTACTTC
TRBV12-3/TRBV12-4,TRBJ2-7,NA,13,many,CASSLVFAYEQYF,TGTGCCAGCAGTTTAGTGTTCGCCTACGAGCAGTACTTC
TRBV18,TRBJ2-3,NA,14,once,CASSLADGWDTQYF,TGTGCCAGCTCACTGGCAGACGGCTGGGATACGCAGTATTTT
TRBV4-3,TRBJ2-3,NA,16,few,CASSQVPAAYTDTQYF,TGCGCCAGCAGCCAAGTCCCAGCGGCCTACACAGATACGCAGTATTTT
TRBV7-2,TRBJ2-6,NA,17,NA,CASTPQGTLSGANVLTF,TGTGCCAGCACACCTCAGGGTACCCTCTCTGGGGCCAACGTCCTGACTTTC
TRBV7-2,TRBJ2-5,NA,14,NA,CASSMNRAQETQYF,TGTGCCAGCAGCATGAACAGGGCCCAAGAGACCCAGTACTTC
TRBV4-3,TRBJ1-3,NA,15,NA,CASSQDGAVGNTIYF,TGCGCCAGCAGCCAAGATGGGGCAGTTGGAAACACCATATATTTT